The clone carrying this T cell receptor beta chain was detected only once. The target antigen is unknown. PCR employed 60 Vbeta and 13 Jbeta primers. The repertoire was sequenced with immunoSEQ multiplex PCR; TCRdb's copy has only in-frame clones and lacks some. The table has fewer than 250,000 clones, over 75% seen once; the top ten hold around 2%. The data were taken from a study of cytomegalovirus exposure and HLA in healthy donors. The wider study: Across around 400 genotyped donors, 65% to 90% landed in the Caucasian-associated ancestry cluster. Overall study results and limits: While the bulk of TCR sequences proved rare, some public TCRs turned up in many donors. In an earlier analysis, most TCR beta V segments were productive about 87% or about 30% of the time. A later analysis, which compared TCR beta chains of equal frequency, found the HLA-associated ones more clonally expanded.

Germline lookup yields CDR1 PRHDT and CDR2 FYEKMQ (reference sequence). V lost 0 bases and J lost 3, with 9 bases in between. This CDR3 comprises 14 residues. This clonotype was sampled from a man aged 18 to 30 in good health and CMV-seronegative. Sequencing was done on a sample of PBMCs. The V gene is TRBV13, the J gene TRBJ2-7; no reliable D call. The chain's CDR3 is CASSLGGASYEQYF. The CDR3 DNA sequence: TGTGCCAGCAGCTTAGGCGGAGCCAGCTACGAGCAGTACTTC.